These T cell receptor beta chains were read from a single sample in a study of blood T cell repertoires in COVID-19. Sequencing used immunoSEQ multiplex PCR; TCRdb keeps in-frame clones, though not all of them. This sample has tens of thousands of clones, with around four fifths found just once. Source material: peripheral blood. The receptor set was obtained from a human donor in a cohort sampled during active COVID-19. CDR3s leave out the opening cysteine and the closing phenylalanine or tryptophan. Fields, in order: clone size, V gene, J gene, CDR3 protein. Size is omitted from some rows. Given values are once, few, many or a class for expanded clones.

clone size: .
V gene: TRBV5-1
J gene: TRBJ1-1
CDR3 protein: ASSLEAGRNTEAF

clone size: .
V gene: TRBV24-1
J gene: TRBJ2-1
CDR3 protein: ATSDWARNNEQF

clone size: .
V gene: TRBV5-4
J gene: TRBJ2-7
CDR3 protein: ASSLSVEVGRQY

clone size: .
V gene: TRBV5-4
J gene: TRBJ1-2
CDR3 protein: ASSRQGVAYGYT

clone size: .
V gene: TRBV27
J gene: TRBJ2-2
CDR3 protein: ASSLWTGNTGELF

clone size: .
V gene: TRBV21-1
J gene: TRBJ2-2
CDR3 protein: ASSKRRTSGGGGELF

clone size: .
V gene: TRBV9
J gene: TRBJ2-2
CDR3 protein: ASSTRTVDTGELF

clone size: .
V gene: TRBV20-1
J gene: TRBJ1-1
CDR3 protein: SASPGTGKGTEAF

clone size: .
V gene: TRBV7-9
J gene: TRBJ2-5
CDR3 protein: ASSLAGSQYSRETQY

clone size: .
V gene: TRBV2
J gene: TRBJ1-4
CDR3 protein: ASSDEGGTNEKLF

clone size: .
V gene: TRBV10-2
J gene: TRBJ2-4
CDR3 protein: ASSDGGLAKNIQY

clone size: few
V gene: TRBV10-2
J gene: TRBJ2-7
CDR3 protein: ASRDSGLAYEQY

clone size: .
V gene: TRBV30
J gene: TRBJ2-7
CDR3 protein: AWSVGRGPIYEQY

clone size: once
V gene: TRBV3-1/TRBV3-2
J gene: TRBJ1-5
CDR3 protein: ASSHEVGNQPQH

clone size: .
V gene: TRBV4-2
J gene: TRBJ2-2
CDR3 protein: ASSQDPSGAGELF

clone size: few
V gene: TRBV6-5
J gene: TRBJ1-6
CDR3 protein: ATKSGGINSPLH

clone size: .
V gene: TRBV3-1/TRBV3-2
J gene: TRBJ2-5
CDR3 protein: ASSQAAGGPEETQY

clone size: few
V gene: TRBV18
J gene: TRBJ2-7
CDR3 protein: ASTKAGSPYEQY

clone size: .
V gene: TRBV4-1
J gene: TRBJ1-2
CDR3 protein: ASSGSGYGYT

clone size: .
V gene: TRBV11-1
J gene: TRBJ2-7
CDR3 protein: ASSLAPRSGGGEQY

clone size: .
V gene: TRBV29-1
J gene: TRBJ1-5
CDR3 protein: SVRQGAGQPQH

clone size: .
V gene: TRBV19
J gene: TRBJ1-2
CDR3 protein: ASSILTDFYGYT

clone size: .
V gene: TRBV10-1
J gene: TRBJ2-7
CDR3 protein: ASSDSGNIYEQY

clone size: once
V gene: TRBV5-5
J gene: TRBJ1-4
CDR3 protein: ASSSPRDRISTNEKLF

clone size: .
V gene: TRBV6-5
J gene: TRBJ1-2
CDR3 protein: ASSYRGTGLGAYT

clone size: once
V gene: TRBV9
J gene: TRBJ2-5
CDR3 protein: ASSTLGGLGETQY

clone size: .
V gene: TRBV5-1
J gene: TRBJ1-2
CDR3 protein: ASSVPGGARYGYT

clone size: .
V gene: TRBV7-8
J gene: TRBJ2-1
CDR3 protein: ASSYQGFEGNEQF

clone size: .
V gene: TRBV30
J gene: TRBJ2-3
CDR3 protein: AGVPSGHGTDTQY

clone size: .
V gene: TRBV5-1
J gene: TRBJ2-7
CDR3 protein: ASSLWSGFTYEQY

clone size: .
V gene: TRBV14
J gene: TRBJ2-7
CDR3 protein: ASSQPWDSPFYEQY

clone size: .
V gene: TRBV23-1
J gene: TRBJ1-1
CDR3 protein: ASSQSADMNTEAF

clone size: .
V gene: TRBV27
J gene: TRBJ1-3
CDR3 protein: ASRRASSGNTIY

clone size: .
V gene: TRBV19
J gene: TRBJ2-3
CDR3 protein: ASTARGRTDTQY

clone size: .
V gene: TRBV10-3
J gene: TRBJ1-1
CDR3 protein: ASALNMNTEAF

clone size: .
V gene: TRBV5-1
J gene: TRBJ2-3
CDR3 protein: ASSLGTSGGTGTDTQY

clone size: .
V gene: TRBV2
J gene: TRBJ1-2
CDR3 protein: ASSFTITGGDGYT

clone size: .
V gene: TRBV27
J gene: TRBJ1-1
CDR3 protein: ASSLSKWETEAF

clone size: .
V gene: TRBV5-5
J gene: TRBJ2-7
CDR3 protein: ASRPGTGDYEQY

clone size: .
V gene: TRBV5-1
J gene: TRBJ2-1
CDR3 protein: ASTPTSGTSEQF

clone size: .
V gene: TRBV7-9
J gene: TRBJ1-1
CDR3 protein: ASSPWRATQAEAF

clone size: few
V gene: TRBV30
J gene: TRBJ1-2
CDR3 protein: AWSAGTGYGGYT

clone size: .
V gene: TRBV7-9
J gene: TRBJ1-2
CDR3 protein: ASSPSGQGAYGYT

clone size: .
V gene: TRBV6-4
J gene: TRBJ2-7
CDR3 protein: ASKADRSSYEQY

clone size: .
V gene: TRBV6-5
J gene: TRBJ1-5
CDR3 protein: ASMDRVGSNQPQH

clone size: .
V gene: TRBV14
J gene: TRBJ1-2
CDR3 protein: ASSLIGSNYGYT

clone size: .
V gene: TRBV28
J gene: TRBJ1-5
CDR3 protein: ASSLDRGHVQPQH

clone size: .
V gene: TRBV24-1
J gene: TRBJ1-1
CDR3 protein: ATSDSRGTEAF

clone size: .
V gene: TRBV11-2
J gene: TRBJ2-5
CDR3 protein: ASSLDPGSETQY

clone size: .
V gene: TRBV29-1
J gene: TRBJ1-2
CDR3 protein: SAGQGSYGYT

clone size: .
V gene: TRBV28
J gene: TRBJ2-7
CDR3 protein: ASSWRYEQY

clone size: .
V gene: TRBV2
J gene: TRBJ1-2
CDR3 protein: ASSERTGGSGYT

clone size: .
V gene: TRBV5-6
J gene: TRBJ1-4
CDR3 protein: ASKTGTNEKLF